The 24 T cell receptor beta chains presented below share a single source sample, sequenced in a study of control samples from healthy donors and cancer patients. Only in-frame clones appear in the TCRdb table, and some are missing; sequencing was by immunoSEQ multiplex PCR. The sample carries fewer than 250,000 clones, about nine tenths recorded once. The specimen sequenced was blood. Every receptor here comes from a man aged 25 to 40 in good health.

The chain employs TRBV21-1 and TRBJ1-1; TRBD1 is the table's D call, not checked against the DNA. TRBV21-1 is labeled a pseudogene. The CDR3 contains 13 residues. CDR3 DNA sequence: TGTGCCAGCAGCCAAGGACAGGGCACTGAAGCTTTCTTT. It translates to CASSQGQGTEAFF.

The chain joins TRBV5-1 to TRBJ2-6; TRBD2 is a possible D gene (5 bases). CDR1 and CDR2 from the germline V gene are SGHRS and YFSETQ. V was trimmed by 4 bases and J by 0 bases, leaving 17 bases between them. The CDR3 consists of 18 residues. The CDR3 spells CASSISGTTISGANVLTF. CDR3 sequence (DNA): TGCGCCAGCAGCATCTCGGGAACAACCATCTCTGGGGCCAACGTCCTGACTTTC.

V gene TRBV6-5 combines with J gene TRBJ2-1, with no clear D. This CDR3 has 12 amino acids. The germline gives CDR1 MNHEY, CDR2 SVGAGI. The V end was cut by 4 bases, the J end by 12 bases, with 13 bases between. Here the CDR3 reads CASSSADRLQFF. As DNA, the CDR3 is TGTGCCAGCAGTTCCGCGGATCGCCTGCAGTTCTTC.

The V gene is TRBV7-2, the J gene TRBJ1-1; no firm D call. Trimming removed 1 base at V and 1 base at J, with 7 bases between. CDR1 is SGHTA and CDR2 is FQGNSA in the germline V gene. The CDR3 is 14 amino acids. This CDR3 is CASSLGWTNTEAFF. The DNA for the CDR3 is TGTGCCAGCAGCTTAGGGTGGACGAACACTGAAGCTTTCTTT.

The chain is built from TRBV6-5 and TRBJ1-2; D gene ambiguous. Germline loops: CDR1 MNHEY, CDR2 SVGAGI. The V end lost 2 bases, the J end lost 8 bases, and 15 bases lay between the germline ends. CDR3 size: 14 residues. CDR3 sequence reads: CASSYGPSRGGYTF. CDR3 bases: TGTGCCAGCAGTTACGGACCATCACGGGGAGGCTACACCTTC.

J is TRBJ2-1 and V is TRBV5-1; 7 nucleotides line up with TRBD1. The CDR3 length is 15 residues. V was clipped by 3 bases and J by 5 bases; unmatched bases: 8. The V gene's germline CDR1 is SGHRS and CDR2 YFSETQ. The CDR3 reads CASSSTGAIHNEQFF. DNA for the CDR3: TGCGCCAGCAGCTCTACAGGGGCGATTCACAATGAGCAGTTCTTC.

This clone is a singleton in its sample. The chain is built from TRBV7-9 and TRBJ1-2; D perhaps matches TRBD1 (5 bases). The germline V and J ends were trimmed by 6 bases and 7 bases, with 12 bases remaining between them. The germline V gene encodes CDR1 SEHNR and CDR2 FQNEAQ (reference sequence). The CDR3 runs 12 residues. CDR3 nucleotides: TGTGCCAGCAGTCGGGGGGTCGTTGGCTACACCTTC. Amino acid sequence: CASSRGVVGYTF.

The CDR3 spells CAWSTAGTGQGEQYF. The DNA for the CDR3 is TGTGCCTGGAGTACGGCCGGGACAGGGCAGGGAGAGCAGTACTTC. The genes are TRBV30 and TRBJ2-7; the match to TRBD1 covers 9 bases. From germline, CDR1 is GTSNPN and CDR2 SVGIG (reference sequence). The CDR3 is 15 residues long. V was clipped by 2 bases and J by 7 bases; unmatched bases: 12.

CDR3 sequence (DNA): TGTGCCAGCAGCCCGAACCCCGGGACAGTTACAGATACGCAGTATTTT. Encoded protein: CASSPNPGTVTDTQYF. The chain employs TRBV7-6 and TRBJ2-3; 7 bases map to TRBD1. V trimming: 5 bases; J trimming: 3 bases; junction bases outside the gene matches: 11. Germline CDR1 reads SGHVS; CDR2 reads FNYEAQ. This CDR3 is built from 16 residues.

The chain couples TRBV11-2 to TRBJ1-3, with D uncertain. The V gene's germline CDR1 is SGHAT and CDR2 FQNNGV. V lost 2 bases, J lost 3 bases, and 11 bases lay in between. The CDR3 length is 15 residues. This chain's CDR3 is CASSLSVRDGNTIYF. CDR3 nucleotides: TGTGCCAGCAGCTTATCCGTACGGGATGGAAACACCATATATTTT.

The genes are TRBV12-3 or TRBV12-4 and TRBJ1-2; a possible D gene is TRBD1 (5 bases). This CDR3 is 13 amino acids long. V gave up 4 bases and J gave up 1 base, with 7 bases separating them. CDR3 loop: CASSSRDNYGYTF. DNA for the CDR3: TGTGCCAGCAGTTCCAGGGATAACTATGGCTACACCTTC.

This chain connects TRBV5-1 to TRBJ2-7, with 7 bases lining up with TRBD1. Trimming removed 4 bases from V and 6 bases from J; junction bases left unmatched: 4. Per the germline V gene, CDR1 is SGHRS and CDR2 is YFSETQ. This CDR3 has 12 amino acids. CDR3 sequence reads: CASSVTGSEQYF. The DNA for the CDR3 is TGCGCCAGCAGCGTGACAGGGAGCGAGCAGTACTTC. The complete variable domain, with remaining parts taken from reference TRBV5-1 and TRBJ2-7, reads KAGVTQTPRYLIKTRGQQVTLSCSPISGHRSVSWYQQTPGQGLQFLFEYFSETQRNKGNFPGRFSGRQFSNSRSEMNVSTLELGDSALYLCASSVTGSEQYFGPGTRLTVT.

This CDR3 reads CASVDPAGLREQYF. The CDR3 DNA reads as TGTGCCAGCGTTGACCCGGCAGGACTACGCGAGCAGTACTTC. The chain combines TRBV6-5 with TRBJ2-7; perhaps TRBD2 as D (6 bases). The length of the CDR3 is 14 residues. Germline assignment: CDR1 MNHEY and CDR2 SVGAGI. The V end lost 8 bases, the J end lost 6 bases, and 20 bases lay between the germline ends.

V usage is TRBV9 and J usage is TRBJ2-7, with 8 positions matching TRBD1. With V trimmed by 4 bases and J by 4 bases, 13 bases remained unmatched. CDR3 length equals 16 residues. The germline V gene encodes CDR1 SGDLS and CDR2 YYNGEE. CDR3 sequence (DNA): TGTGCCAGCAGCCGTACCGGGACAGGAGAACTATACGAGCAGTACTTC. This translates into CASSRTGTGELYEQYF.

The chain links TRBV29-1 to TRBJ1-5; D unresolved. Germline V CDR1 and CDR2: SQVTM, ANQGSEA. This CDR3 contains 13 residues. V was trimmed by 6 bases and J by 7 bases, leaving 16 bases between them. CDR3 sequence (DNA): TGCAGCGTGTCCTGGGGTTCAAAGCAGCCCCAGCATTTT. It codes for CSVSWGSKQPQHF.

The chain joins TRBV6-5 to TRBJ2-1; D remains unclear. Germline V gene sequence: CDR1 MNHEY, CDR2 SVGAGI. V shed 6 bases and J shed 5 bases, with 11 bases lying between them. This CDR3 is built from 13 residues. The CDR3 here is CASRTDVNNEQFF. The CDR3, as DNA: TGTGCCAGCAGAACTGACGTTAACAATGAGCAGTTCTTC.

This clone was observed once. The rearrangement joins TRBV6-6 to TRBJ1-5, with a weak D call TRBD1 (6 bases). Trimming left V 2 bases short and J 7 bases short, with 12 bases between. Germline loops: CDR1 MNHNY, CDR2 SVGAGI (reference sequence). This CDR3 contains 14 residues. The CDR3 DNA follows: TGTGCCAGCAGTTACGGCAGGGGTCCCCAGCCCCAGCATTTT. Translated, it gives CASSYGRGPQPQHF.

In its sample, this clone was seen once. V gene TRBV2 combines with J gene TRBJ1-1, with 7 bases matching TRBD1. J lost 6 bases, V lost 5 bases, and 3 bases had no gene match. The CDR3 sequence is 12 residues long. Germline V gene data show CDR1 as SNHLY and CDR2 as FYNNEI. CDR3 nucleotides: TGTGCCAGCAGTCTGACAGGGCCTGAAGCTTTCTTT. Its protein is CASSLTGPEAFF. The full variable domain, its missing parts supplied by reference TRBV2 and TRBJ1-1, is EPEVTQTPSHQVTQMGQEVILRCVPISNHLYFYWYRQILGQKVEFLVSFYNNEISEKSEIFDDQFSVERPDGSNFTLKIRSTKLEDSAMYFCASSLTGPEAFFGQGTRLTVV.

The V call is TRBV6-6, the J call TRBJ1-1, with D possibly matching TRBD1 (6 bases). Germline CDR1 MNHNY, CDR2 SVGAGI (reference sequence). The CDR3 loop spans 14 amino acids. V was clipped by 7 bases and J by 5 bases, with 17 bases between them. The CDR3 coding sequence is TGTGCCAGCACCCCCCCGGGGGGGCTGACTGAAGCTTTCTTT. Encoded protein: CASTPPGGLTEAFF.

The chain links TRBV18 to TRBJ2-1, with a weak D call TRBD1 (6 bases). V was pared by 3 bases and J by 6 bases, with 15 bases between. The V gene's germline CDR1 is KGHSH and CDR2 LQKENI. The CDR3 is made up of 15 amino acids. CDR3 nucleotides: TGTGCCAGCTCACCCCAGACCGGACAGCCCAATGAGCAGTTCTTC. Translation gives CASSPQTGQPNEQFF.

The chain couples TRBV28 to TRBJ1-1, with 8 bases fitting TRBD1. The CDR3 contains 16 residues. Germline CDR1 and CDR2: MDHEN and SYDVKM. The V and J ends lost 2 bases and 2 bases, in that order; junction bases with no gene match: 7. Here the CDR3 reads CASSLRPGQVNTEAFF. CDR3 DNA sequence: TGTGCCAGCAGTTTAAGGCCGGGACAGGTTAACACTGAAGCTTTCTTT. The full variable domain, completed using reference TRBV28 and TRBJ1-1, is DVKVTQSSRYLVKRTGEKVFLECVQDMDHENMFWYRQDPGLGLRLIYFSYDVKMKEKGDIPEGYSVSREKKERFSLILESASTNQTSMYLCASSLRPGQVNTEAFFGQGTRLTVV.

The chain has TRBV7-6 and TRBJ1-1, with a possible D match to TRBD1 (5 bases). Between the trimmed V and J ends, which lost 3 bases and 1 base, there was a span of 12 bases. Germline V CDR1 and CDR2: SGHVS, FNYEAQ. This CDR3 spans 15 amino acids. The CDR3 sequence is CASSLQGPSNTEAFF. The DNA of the CDR3 is TGTGCCAGCAGCTTGCAGGGACCCTCGAACACTGAAGCTTTCTTT.

The V and J genes are TRBV10-1 and TRBJ1-5; TRBD1 aligns across 7 bases. V lost 10 bases to trimming and J lost 2 bases; unmatched junction nucleotides: 8. The germline V gene has CDR1 WNHNN and CDR2 SYGVQD (reference sequence). The CDR3 is 14 amino acids. The CDR3 DNA follows: TGCGCCAACCTCTACAGGGGCGGCAATCAGCCCCAGCATTTT. Its translation is CANLYRGGNQPQHF.

The chain carries TRBV2 and TRBJ1-1, with D possibly matching TRBD1 (5 bases). The CDR3 covers 15 residues. Trimming cost V 2 bases and J 1 base, with 11 bases left between them. CDR1 and CDR2 (germline): SNHLY, FYNNEI. The CDR3 DNA reads as TGTGCCAGCAGTGAACGAGCAGGGCCGAACACTGAAGCTTTCTTT. Translated, it gives CASSERAGPNTEAFF.